This T cell receptor (beta chain) was obtained from a study of T cells expressing NK-cell markers. A word on this clonotype: Its target is unknown.

Study conclusions and caveats: Unclear, still, was the HCMV specificity of the expanded NKG2C+ T cell clones.

With UMIs, 5'RACE template switching was used to make TCR beta cDNA. TCRdb reprocessed the 5' RACE reads and stores each CDR3 protein as one record, lacking DNA. The sample includes about 170,000 distinct CDR3 sequences. This receptor was identified in a man aged 18 to 70 in good health. The sequencing sample was made of blood T cells: a sorted CD56 or NKG2C T cell subset, CD4+ or CD8+ T cells, or bulk PBMC T cells (not recorded which).

CDR3 in amino acids: CASRKTGLVEAFF. The V and J genes are TRBV2 and TRBJ1-1; TCRdb names TRBD1, which stays unverified in the absence of DNA. The CDR3 is 13 residues long. CDR1 and CDR2 from the germline V gene are SNHLY and FYNNEI. The variable domain in full, with the rest retrieved from reference TRBV2 and TRBJ1-1, is EPEVTQTPSHQVTQMGQEVILRCVPISNHLYFYWYRQILGQKVEFLVSFYNNEISEKSEIFDDQFSVERPDGSNFTLKIRSTKLEDSAMYFCASRKTGLVEAFFGQGTRLTVV.